This T cell receptor beta chain emerged from a study of T-cell reconstitution after alpha-beta-depleted transplantation in children. From germline, CDR1 is LNHDA and CDR2 SQIVND (reference sequence). V was clipped by 0 bases and J by 2 bases, with 14 bases between them. This CDR3 has 16 residues. Using unique molecular identifiers, the investigators prepared the TCRbeta library. TCRdb reanalysed the PCR reads using MiXCR and keeps one entry per CDR3 protein. The sample shows some 500,000 distinct CDR3 sequences, about 18% of them seen only once. The rearrangement joins TRBV19 to TRBJ2-7, with D possibly TRBD1 on 5 matching bases. The starting material was PBMCs from the stem cell graft donor, obtained from the stem cell graft. The source of this sequence is a human donor who donated a stem cell graft to a child with acute lymphoblastic leukemia. CDR3 loop: CASSIDAVDITYEQYF. For the CDR3, the DNA is TGTGCCAGTAGTATAGATGCGGTGGACATAACCTACGAGCAGTACTTC. Filled out from reference TRBV19 and TRBJ2-7, the complete variable domain reads DGGITQSPKYLFRKEGQNVTLSCEQNLNHDAMYWYRQDPGQGLRLIYYSQIVNDFQKGDIAEGYSVSREKKESFPLTVTSAQKNPTAFYLCASSIDAVDITYEQYFGPGTRLTVT.